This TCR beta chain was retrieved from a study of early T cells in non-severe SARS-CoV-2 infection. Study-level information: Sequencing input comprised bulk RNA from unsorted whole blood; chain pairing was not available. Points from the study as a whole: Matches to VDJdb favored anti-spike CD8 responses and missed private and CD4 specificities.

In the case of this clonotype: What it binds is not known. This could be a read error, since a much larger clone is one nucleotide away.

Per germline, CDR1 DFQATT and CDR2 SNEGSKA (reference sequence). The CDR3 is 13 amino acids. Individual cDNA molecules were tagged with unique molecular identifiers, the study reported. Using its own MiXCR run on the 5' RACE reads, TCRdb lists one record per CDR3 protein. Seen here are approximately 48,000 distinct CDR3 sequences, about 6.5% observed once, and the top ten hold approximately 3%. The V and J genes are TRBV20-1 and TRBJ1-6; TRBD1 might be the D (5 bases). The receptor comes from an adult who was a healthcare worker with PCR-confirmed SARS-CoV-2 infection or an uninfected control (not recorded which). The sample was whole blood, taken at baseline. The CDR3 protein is CSAPESGFSALHF. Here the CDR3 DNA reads TGCAGTGCCCCGGAATCAGGGTTTTCAGCCCTCCACTTT.